This passage covers 2 T cell receptor beta chains from one sample sequenced in a study of T cell repertoires in cytomegalovirus infection. The antigens for these receptors are not known. MiXCR, applied by TCRdb to the reads, yields one record per CDR3 protein. The data hold hundreds of thousands of distinct CDR3 sequences, with approximately 31% observed a single time. The sample was cultured CD8+ T cells from PBMCs, taken from culture after CMV antigen stimulation. The receptors come from a human donor in good health (CMV status not recorded). Some clones in this sample may be carry-over from other donors' samples.

The rearrangement joins TRBV27 to TRBJ2-7; D may be TRBD1 (5 bases). The CDR3 is 13 amino acids. Germline assignment: CDR1 MNHEY and CDR2 SMNVEV (reference sequence). V gave up 5 bases and J gave up 2 bases, with 10 bases separating them. The CDR3 sequence: CASSPQATYEQYF. The CDR3 DNA follows: TGTGCCAGCAGTCCACAGGCCACCTACGAGCAGTACTTC.

There are a few counts of this clonotype. This chain uses TRBV4-3 with TRBJ1-1; 7 bases match TRBD1. The V and J ends lost 3 bases and 4 bases, in that order; junction bases with no gene match: 8. CDR1 LGHNA and CDR2 YSLEER come from the germline V gene. The CDR3 is 15 residues long. The CDR3 region has the DNA TGCGCCAGCAGCCATTTCGAGGGGGCAGGCACTGAAGCTTTCTTT. Translated: CASSHFEGAGTEAFF.